One and the same sample provided the 25 T cell receptor beta chains below, sequenced in a study of cytotoxic CD8 clonotypes in ibrutinib-treated CLL. Clones were read by immunoSEQ multiplex PCR, and TCRdb kept only the in-frame ones, dropping some. The repertoire holds more than 200,000 clones, just under 80% seen once, with more than 9.5% in the top ten. Specimen: PBMCs, collected after 12 months of ibrutinib treatment. The receptors shown here come from a human donor with chronic lymphocytic leukemia.

The gene calls are TRBV5-1 and TRBJ2-3, with 7 bases lining up with TRBD1. Germline-derived CDR1 and CDR2 are SGHRS and YFSETQ. This CDR3 has 15 amino acids. The ends lost 4 bases at V and 1 base at J; junction bases unmatched: 6. CDR3: CASSPGTAGTDTQYF. The CDR3 nucleotides are TGCGCCAGCAGCCCGGGGACAGCGGGCACAGATACGCAGTATTTT.

V is TRBV20-1 and J is TRBJ2-7; no clear D. The CDR3 length is 10 residues. Trimming shortened V by 6 bases and J by 5 bases, and 8 bases separated the two germline ends. Germline CDR1 DFQATT, CDR2 SNEGSKA (reference sequence). Here the CDR3 DNA reads TGCAGTGCCTTTTACAACGAGCAGTACTTC. Amino acid sequence: CSAFYNEQYF.

This CDR3 is CASSSGTTTYNEQFF. The DNA of the CDR3 is TGTGCCAGCAGCTCCGGGACCACAACCTACAATGAGCAGTTCTTC. The rearrangement links TRBV27 to TRBJ2-1; TRBD1 or TRBD2 may be the D gene (5 bases each). The CDR3 runs 15 residues. Trimming pared 6 bases from V and 2 bases from J, leaving 14 bases between. CDR1 and CDR2 (germline): MNHEY, SMNVEV (reference sequence).

The chain carries TRBV25-1 and TRBJ2-7; D is unresolved. Germline CDR1 and CDR2: MGHDK and SYGVNS. Deletions cut 6 bases from V and 2 bases from J, with 14 bases between. This CDR3 comprises 14 residues. The CDR3 is CASRPGWNPYEQYF. DNA for the CDR3: TGTGCCAGCAGACCGGGTTGGAATCCCTACGAGCAGTACTTC.

V is TRBV6-6 and J is TRBJ2-7; unclear D gene. The V gene lost 0 bases and the J gene lost 2 bases, with 11 bases spanning the gap. The germline V gene encodes CDR1 MNHNY and CDR2 SVGAGI (reference sequence). This CDR3 is built from 15 residues. The CDR3 DNA sequence: TGTGCCAGCAGTTACTCTCAGGAACCTCCCTACGAGCAGTACTTC. Protein product: CASSYSQEPPYEQYF.

The chain links TRBV5-1 to TRBJ2-2, with a possible D match to TRBD1 (5 bases). CDR3 length: 15 residues. Germline V CDR1 and CDR2: SGHRS, YFSETQ. Trimming cost V 1 base and J 4 bases, with 11 bases left between them. The CDR3 bases are TGCGCCAGCAGCTTGAAGGACAAGGGCACCGGGGAGCTGTTTTTT. Residues: CASSLKDKGTGELFF. The entire variable domain, with the rest obtained from reference TRBV5-1 and TRBJ2-2, is as follows: KAGVTQTPRYLIKTRGQQVTLSCSPISGHRSVSWYQQTPGQGLQFLFEYFSETQRNKGNFPGRFSGRQFSNSRSEMNVSTLELGDSALYLCASSLKDKGTGELFFGEGSRLTVL.

CDR3 residues: CASSEQGWNTEAFF. The CDR3 DNA follows: TGTGCCAGCAGTGAGCAGGGTTGGAACACTGAAGCTTTCTTT. This chain links TRBV6-4 with TRBJ1-1, with D possibly being TRBD1 (5 bases). The CDR3 is 14 residues long. Looked up from germline, CDR1 is MRHNA and CDR2 is SNTAGT. V was pared by 3 bases and J by 1 base, with 9 bases between.

The chain has TRBV19 and TRBJ2-1, with D hard to call. The germline V gene has CDR1 LNHDA and CDR2 SQIVND (reference sequence). Trimming left V 6 bases short and J 6 bases short, with 6 bases between. CDR3 length equals 11 residues. For the CDR3, the DNA is TGTGCCAGTAGAGGGATCAATGAGCAGTTCTTC. Amino acids: CASRGINEQFF.

The V and J genes are TRBV6-5 and TRBJ1-1; 7 positions agree with TRBD1. The V and J ends lost 5 bases and 2 bases, in that order; junction bases with no gene match: 5. Looked up from germline, CDR1 is MNHEY and CDR2 is SVGAGI. The CDR3 totals 14 residues. The CDR3 bases are TGTGCCAGCAGTGGATGGACAGGCAACACTGAAGCTTTCTTT. Protein: CASSGWTGNTEAFF.

CDR3 DNA sequence: TGTGCCAGCAGTGAAGGGGTACGGAAAGAGACCCAGTACTTC. It encodes CASSEGVRKETQYF. This chain links TRBV25-1 with TRBJ2-5; D is undetermined. This CDR3 contains 14 residues. The V gene lost 2 bases and the J gene lost 3 bases, with 10 bases spanning the gap. CDR1 MGHDK and CDR2 SYGVNS come from the germline V gene. Using reference TRBV25-1 and TRBJ2-5 for the parts outside the CDR3, the full variable domain is EADIYQTPRYLVIGTGKKITLECSQTMGHDKMYWYQQDPGMELHLIHYSYGVNSTEKGDLSSESTVSRIRTEHFPLTLESARPSHTSQYLCASSEGVRKETQYFGPGTRLLVL.

The sample holds a few counts of this clone. This rearrangement joins TRBV18 to TRBJ1-2; tentatively, D is TRBD1 (5 bases). CDR3 size: 13 residues. V was shortened by 5 bases and J by 8 bases, with 15 bases between the two germline ends. Germline assignment: CDR1 KGHSH and CDR2 LQKENI. The CDR3, as DNA: TGTGCCAGCTCATCTTCTCCGGGGGGAGGCTACACCTTC. Protein: CASSSSPGGGYTF.

The chain recombines TRBV2 with TRBJ2-3, with TRBD2 matching 7 bases. J lost 3 bases, V lost 10 bases, and 13 bases had no gene match. Germline V CDR1 and CDR2: SNHLY, FYNNEI. The CDR3 is made up of 15 amino acids. CDR3 in amino acids: CATREDGGWTDTQYF. The CDR3 DNA follows: TGTGCCACCCGAGAAGACGGGGGGTGGACAGATACGCAGTATTTT.

This chain joins TRBV30 and TRBJ1-1; possible D gene TRBD1, 6 bases. There are 13 residues in the CDR3. Trimming removed 2 bases at V and 11 bases at J, with 18 bases between. The germline gives CDR1 GTSNPN, CDR2 SVGIG (reference sequence). CDR3 bases: TGTGCCTGGAGTTCGGGCAACCGGGACAACGCTTTCTTT. This codes for CAWSSGNRDNAFF.

The rearrangement joins TRBV6-4 to TRBJ2-3; D is unclear. This CDR3 contains 16 residues. Germline V gene sequence: CDR1 MRHNA, CDR2 SNTAGT. Trimming pared 0 bases from V and 6 bases from J, leaving 16 bases between. CDR3 loop: CASSDSSRSDADTQYF. CDR3 nucleotides: TGTGCCAGCAGTGACTCGAGTCGGTCAGATGCGGATACGCAGTATTTT.

The chain joins TRBV5-1 to TRBJ2-2; no clear D. The ends were cut back, 0 bases at V and 4 bases at J, with 7 bases in the middle. Germline values: CDR1 SGHRS, CDR2 YFSETQ. The CDR3 consists of 14 residues. The CDR3 DNA reads TGCGCCAGCAGCTTGGGGTGGGTCACCGGGGAGCTGTTTTTT. It codes for CASSLGWVTGELFF.

The CDR3 region is CASSLPSNEQFF. In nucleotides, the CDR3 is TGTGCCAGCAGCCTCCCTAGCAATGAGCAGTTCTTC. The rearrangement links TRBV5-8 to TRBJ2-1; D is uncertain. The CDR3 loop spans 12 amino acids. Between the trimmed V and J ends, which lost 4 bases and 6 bases, there was a span of 8 bases. Looked up from germline, CDR1 is SGHTS and CDR2 is YDEGEE.

The chain couples TRBV7-2 to TRBJ2-5; maybe TRBD1 (5 bases). The germline gives CDR1 SGHTA, CDR2 FQGNSA. The CDR3 is made up of 12 amino acids. Trimming took 5 bases from V and 3 from J, leaving 7 bases between them. The CDR3: CASSRTKETQYF. CDR3 nucleotides: TGTGCCAGCAGCCGGACAAAAGAGACCCAGTACTTC. The complete variable domain, with remaining parts taken from reference TRBV7-2 and TRBJ2-5, reads GAGVSQSPSNKVTEKGKDVELRCDPISGHTALYWYRQSLGQGLEFLIYFQGNSAPDKSGLPSDRFSAERTGGSVSTLTIQRTQQEDSAVYLCASSRTKETQYFGPGTRLLVL.

The chain links TRBV27 to TRBJ2-3; D is unclear. The CDR3 has 12 residues. V lost 1 base to trimming and J lost 6 bases, with 5 bases between them. From germline, CDR1 is MNHEY and CDR2 SMNVEV (reference sequence). The CDR3 nucleotides read TGTGCCAGCAGTTTATTCGTGGATACGCAGTATTTT. Translating gives CASSLFVDTQYF.

This sequence joins TRBV10-2 and TRBJ1-2; D remains unclear. The CDR3 runs to 13 residues. V lost 2 bases and J 3 bases, leaving 7 bases between the germline ends. The V gene's germline CDR1 is WSHSY and CDR2 SAAADI. The CDR3 reads CASSEGPDYGYTF. CDR3 DNA: TGCGCCAGCAGTGAGGGACCAGACTATGGCTACACCTTC.

V and J are TRBV7-2 and TRBJ2-1; D not resolved. The CDR3 extends over 11 amino acids. Trimming removed 5 bases at V and 8 bases at J, with 7 bases between. The germline CDR1 and CDR2 sequences are SGHTA and FQGNSA. The CDR3 reads CASSSQYEQFF. The CDR3 DNA sequence: TGTGCCAGCAGCAGCCAGTATGAGCAGTTCTTC.

The V and J genes are TRBV25-1 and TRBJ2-2; D remains ambiguous. V was shortened by 7 bases and J by 3 bases, with 12 bases between the two germline ends. Germline V gene lookup returns CDR1 MGHDK and CDR2 SYGVNS. The CDR3 consists of 14 residues. In DNA, the CDR3 is TGTGCCAGCACCCGGGCAGGAGACACCGGGGAGCTGTTTTTT. Amino acid sequence: CASTRAGDTGELFF.

The chain is built from TRBV2 and TRBJ1-5; D is perhaps TRBD1 (5 bases). The germline V gene encodes CDR1 SNHLY and CDR2 FYNNEI. The CDR3 has 14 residues. Between the trimmed V and J ends, which lost 4 bases and 4 bases, there was a span of 11 bases. The CDR3 region has the DNA TGTGCCAGCAGTGTGGGGACTATAAATCAGCCCCAGCATTTT. It yields the protein CASSVGTINQPQHF.

J is TRBJ1-3 and V is TRBV7-8; weak D call: TRBD1 (5 bases). The CDR3 is 16 amino acids. Germline CDR1 SGHVS, CDR2 FQNEAQ. The germline V and J ends were trimmed by 6 bases and 2 bases, with 17 bases remaining between them. As DNA, the CDR3 is TGTGCCAGCAGTCCCTTAGCAGGGAGGGCTGGAAACACCATATATTTT. The encoded protein is CASSPLAGRAGNTIYF.

The V gene is TRBV6-4, the J gene TRBJ2-1, with D uncertain. Trimming shortened V by 8 bases and J by 7 bases, and 9 bases separated the two germline ends. The CDR3 has 11 amino acids. The V gene's germline CDR1 is MRHNA and CDR2 SNTAGT. In DNA form, the CDR3 reads TGTGCCAGCGGCTTTGGGAATGAGCAGTTCTTC. Translating gives CASGFGNEQFF.

The V call is TRBV7-6, the J call TRBJ2-1; D remains ambiguous. V was cut by 5 bases and J by 4 bases, with 21 bases left in between. CDR3 size: 17 residues. Per germline, CDR1 SGHVS and CDR2 FNYEAQ. Here the CDR3 DNA reads TGTGCCAGCAGCCCCAGTGGACCACTAAGTCTATACAATGAGCAGTTCTTC. Residues: CASSPSGPLSLYNEQFF.